These 23 T cell receptor beta chains originate from one sample sequenced in a study of T cell responses to AZD1222 COVID-19 vaccine. Clones were sequenced by immunoSEQ multiplex PCR, and TCRdb holds only the in-frame ones, with some missing. The data show approximately 170,000 clones, with about 83% seen just once and approximately 1% held by the top ten. Specimen: peripheral blood, collected 28 days after the second AZD1222 dose. Receptors originate from an adult who received the AZD1222 COVID-19 vaccine.

V gene TRBV7-6 combines with J gene TRBJ1-5; tentative D call: TRBD1 (5 bases). This CDR3 has 18 residues. CDR1 and CDR2 (germline): SGHVS, FNYEAQ. V was shortened by 7 bases and J by 0 bases, with 22 bases between the two germline ends. CDR3 in DNA: TGTGCCAGCACTCCCGCCCAAACGAGGGGAGTTAGCAATCAGCCCCAGCATTTT. It translates to CASTPAQTRGVSNQPQHF. The whole variable domain, filled in from reference TRBV7-6 and TRBJ1-5, reads GAGVSQSPRYKVTKRGQDVALRCDPISGHVSLYWYRQALGQGPEFLTYFNYEAQQDKSGLPNDRFSAERPEGSISTLTIQRTEQRDSAMYRCASTPAQTRGVSNQPQHFGDGTRLSIL.

This chain uses TRBV7-2 with TRBJ2-1; possibly TRBD2 for D (7 bases). This CDR3 has 17 amino acids. V dropped 4 bases and J dropped 0 bases, with 16 bases sitting between them. From germline, CDR1 is SGHTA and CDR2 FQGNSA. CDR3 DNA sequence: TGTGCCAGCAGCTCCTTCGGGGGGCCGAGCTCCTACAATGAGCAGTTCTTC. Translation gives CASSSFGGPSSYNEQFF.

The chain has TRBV14 and TRBJ1-1, with TRBD1 as a possible D gene (5 bases). CDR1 SGHDN and CDR2 FVKESK come from the germline V gene. This CDR3 has 15 amino acids. V shed 4 bases and J shed 0 bases, with 12 bases lying between them. The CDR3 region is CASSPMGQMNTEAFF. The CDR3 bases are TGTGCCAGCAGCCCAATGGGGCAGATGAACACTGAAGCTTTCTTT.

The chain employs TRBV3-1 (or the pseudogene TRBV3-2) and TRBJ1-2; D is uncertain. Germline-derived CDR1 and CDR2 are LGHDT and YNNKEL (reference sequence). The V gene lost 4 bases and the J gene lost 8 bases, with 11 bases spanning the gap. The CDR3 has 12 amino acids. As DNA, the CDR3 is TGTGCCAGCAGCCGAGGAATGAAGGGCTACACCTTC. Its protein is CASSRGMKGYTF.

This chain joins TRBV2 and TRBJ2-5, with D hard to call. V lost 4 bases and J lost 2, with 14 bases in between. Looked up from germline, CDR1 is SNHLY and CDR2 is FYNNEI. This CDR3 has 15 residues. DNA for the CDR3: TGTGCCAGCAGTGCGGCAGTGGGCATTCAAGAGACCCAGTACTTC. This translates into CASSAAVGIQETQYF. Full variable domain (remainder filled in from reference TRBV2 and TRBJ2-5): EPEVTQTPSHQVTQMGQEVILRCVPISNHLYFYWYRQILGQKVEFLVSFYNNEISEKSEIFDDQFSVERPDGSNFTLKIRSTKLEDSAMYFCASSAAVGIQETQYFGPGTRLLVL.

This clone was found a few times. V gene TRBV5-4 combines with J gene TRBJ1-2; 9 nucleotides align to TRBD1. Unmatched junction bases numbered 5, after V lost 3 bases and J lost 2 bases. Germline CDR1 and CDR2: SGHNT and YYREEE (reference sequence). This CDR3 has 15 residues. The CDR3 DNA is TGTGCCAGCAGCTCCGGGACAGGGCAGAACTATGGCTACACCTTC. Amino acid sequence: CASSSGTGQNYGYTF.

The chain links TRBV19 to TRBJ2-3, with 7 bases that match TRBD1. This CDR3 has 14 amino acids. CDR1 and CDR2 (germline): LNHDA, SQIVND (reference sequence). J gave up 3 bases and V 5 bases, and 5 bases lay outside the gene matches. The CDR3: CASSARDSTDTQYF. The CDR3 DNA reads TGTGCCAGTAGTGCCAGGGACAGTACAGATACGCAGTATTTT. The entire variable domain, with the rest obtained from reference TRBV19 and TRBJ2-3, is as follows: DGGITQSPKYLFRKEGQNVTLSCEQNLNHDAMYWYRQDPGQGLRLIYYSQIVNDFQKGDIAEGYSVSREKKESFPLTVTSAQKNPTAFYLCASSARDSTDTQYFGPGTRLTVL.

The gene calls are TRBV7-9 and TRBJ2-3, with no clear D. The CDR3 runs to 15 residues. Germline CDR1 SEHNR, CDR2 FQNEAQ (reference sequence). V gave up 5 bases and J gave up 0 bases, with 12 bases separating them. Written as DNA, the CDR3 is TGTGCCAGCAGCATCAGAAGCCCTAGCACAGATACGCAGTATTTT. Translated, it gives CASSIRSPSTDTQYF.

The rearrangement links TRBV18 to TRBJ1-1, with 7 bases aligning to TRBD1. V trimming: 3 bases; J trimming: 0 bases; junction bases outside the gene matches: 7. This CDR3 comprises 16 residues. Germline lookup yields CDR1 KGHSH and CDR2 LQKENI. CDR3 region: CASSPYRQGLNTEAFF. CDR3 coding DNA: TGTGCCAGCTCACCTTATAGACAGGGCCTGAACACTGAAGCTTTCTTT. Drawing the rest from reference TRBV18 and TRBJ1-1, the complete variable domain is NAGVMQNPRHLVRRRGQEARLRCSPMKGHSHVYWYRQLPEEGLKFMVYLQKENIIDESGMPKERFSAEFPKEGPSILRIQQVVRGDSAAYFCASSPYRQGLNTEAFFGQGTRLTVV.

The V gene is TRBV4-3, the J gene TRBJ2-7; D is uncertain. The CDR3 extends over 14 amino acids. Per germline, CDR1 LGHNA and CDR2 YSLEER. Trimming shortened V by 1 base and J by 0 bases, and 7 bases separated the two germline ends. This chain's CDR3 is CASSQGASSYEQYF. The CDR3 bases are TGCGCCAGCAGCCAAGGCGCCAGCTCCTACGAGCAGTACTTC.

The V and J genes are TRBV6-2 or TRBV6-3 and TRBJ2-5; D is unresolved. Trimming left V 0 bases short and J 5 bases short, with 7 bases between. Germline-derived CDR1 and CDR2 are MNHEY and SVGEGT. This CDR3 contains 13 residues. The CDR3 region is CASSYSIRETQYF. The CDR3 DNA is TGTGCCAGCAGTTACTCGATTAGGGAGACCCAGTACTTC.

The chain employs TRBV5-1 and TRBJ2-7, with D perhaps matching TRBD2 (6 bases). Trimming stripped 4 bases from V and 5 bases from J, with 19 bases between. This CDR3 contains 15 residues. Germline-derived CDR1 and CDR2 are SGHRS and YFSETQ. This chain's CDR3 is CASSPTGRGNHEQYF. The CDR3, as DNA: TGCGCCAGCAGCCCTACAGGCCGGGGGAACCACGAGCAGTACTTC.

The chain combines TRBV12-3 or TRBV12-4 with TRBJ1-5; D not resolved. The CDR3 contains 13 residues. V was clipped by 0 bases and J by 0 bases, with 0 bases between them. In DNA form, the CDR3 reads TGTGCCAGCAGTTTAGCTAGCAATCAGCCCCAGCATTTT. Residues: CASSLASNQPQHF.

V and J are TRBV5-5 and TRBJ1-5; a weak D match, TRBD1 (6 bases). Germline CDR1 SGHKS, CDR2 YYEKEE (reference sequence). Deletions cut 5 bases from V and 4 bases from J, with 19 bases between. CDR3 length equals 16 residues. This CDR3 reads CASSLSPSGVNQPQHF. The CDR3 coding sequence is TGTGCCAGCAGTCTGTCCCCTTCAGGGGTTAATCAGCCCCAGCATTTT.

The chain combines TRBV4-1 with TRBJ2-7; tentatively, D is TRBD1 or TRBD2 (7 bases each). With 2 bases removed from V and 0 bases from J, the gap between germline ends came to 17 bases. Per germline, CDR1 MGHRA and CDR2 YSYEKL. The CDR3 contains 17 residues. CDR3 sequence: CASSQPLWEGASYEQYF. The DNA for the CDR3 is TGCGCCAGCAGCCAACCCCTCTGGGAGGGGGCCTCCTACGAGCAGTACTTC.

This clone came up once. The chain employs TRBV3-1 (or the pseudogene TRBV3-2) and TRBJ2-7, with D unclear. V lost 1 base, J lost 4 bases, and 8 bases lay in between. Per germline, CDR1 LGHDT and CDR2 YNNKEL (reference sequence). This CDR3 has 13 amino acids. The CDR3 DNA reads as TGTGCCAGCAGCCAAGCCCCCATTTACGAGCAGTACTTC. Protein sequence: CASSQAPIYEQYF.

The V and J genes are TRBV19 and TRBJ1-3, with 8 bases that match TRBD1. This CDR3 is built from 20 residues. Germline V gene data show CDR1 as LNHDA and CDR2 as SQIVND (reference sequence). The trim removed 4 bases at V and 2 bases at J, leaving 19 bases unmatched. CDR3 in amino acids: CASSNSDRGTPATPGNTIYF. The DNA for the CDR3 is TGTGCCAGTAGTAACTCAGACAGGGGAACCCCTGCAACCCCTGGAAACACCATATATTTT.

The V and J genes are TRBV14 and TRBJ1-2, with 7 positions matching TRBD1. The CDR3 is 13 residues long. The V segment lost 4 bases and the J segment 9 bases; nucleotides outside the gene matches: 8. CDR1 is SGHDN and CDR2 is FVKESK in the germline V gene. The CDR3 DNA reads TGTGCCAGCAGCCTCGGGACAGCGAGGCGCTACACCTTC. This gives the protein CASSLGTARRYTF.

The V gene is TRBV6-5, the J gene TRBJ2-7; the D is unclear. V lost 2 bases and J lost 0, with 8 bases in between. CDR3 size: 14 residues. The germline V gene encodes CDR1 MNHEY and CDR2 SVGAGI. CDR3: CASSYDVNSYEQYF. The CDR3 DNA reads as TGTGCCAGCAGTTACGATGTCAACTCCTACGAGCAGTACTTC.

The chain couples TRBV27 to TRBJ2-7, with a weak D call TRBD1 (5 bases). The CDR3 is made up of 13 amino acids. Trimming took off 6 bases at V and 6 bases at J, with 15 bases between the two ends. Germline V gives CDR1 MNHEY, CDR2 SMNVEV (reference sequence). CDR3 nucleotide sequence: TGTGCCAGCAGCCAACTGGGAAGGGGCGAGCAGTACTTC. Translated: CASSQLGRGEQYF.

The chain uses TRBV29-1 and TRBJ2-1; a weak D match, TRBD2 (6 bases). This CDR3 has 15 amino acids. Germline V lookup: CDR1 SQVTM, CDR2 ANQGSEA. Deletions cut 6 bases from V and 4 bases from J, with 19 bases between. CDR3: CSVGLGSGNYNEQFF. CDR3 DNA: TGCAGCGTCGGGTTGGGTAGCGGAAATTACAATGAGCAGTTCTTC.

The chain uses TRBV7-6 and TRBJ2-1; TRBD2 agrees at 9 bases. CDR3 length equals 16 residues. V trimming: 5 bases; J trimming: 10 bases; junction bases outside the gene matches: 15. Germline assignment: CDR1 SGHVS and CDR2 FNYEAQ. The chain's CDR3 is CASSLPPGTSLDEQFF. The DNA for the CDR3 is TGTGCCAGCAGCCTCCCACCCGGGACTAGCCTAGACGAGCAGTTCTTC.

The V gene is TRBV5-1, the J gene TRBJ1-3; D gene ambiguous. This CDR3 region has 15 residues. Germline V gene data show CDR1 as SGHRS and CDR2 as YFSETQ. V shed 4 bases and J shed 1 base, with 12 bases lying between them. Written as DNA, the CDR3 is TGCGCCAGCAGCCCAAGTTCGTGGTCTGGAAACACCATATATTTT. This translates into CASSPSSWSGNTIYF.